This entry is about one T cell receptor (beta chain). Assembly of TCR beta libraries relied on iRepertoire HTBI primers together with Arm-PCR of CDR3 regions. TCRdb passed the multiplex PCR reads through MiXCR, listing each CDR3 protein once. In the table there are 300,000 to 400,000 distinct CDR3 sequences, around 15% of which are singletons. The data derive from a study of regulatory T cells in long-lasting Graves disease. Time point denoted: newly diagnosed GD, antithyroid drugs for less than 3 months. There was RNA extracted from PBMCs, and the TCR library was made from it. This TCR was sampled from a female donor with Graves disease. Specimen: peripheral blood mononuclear cells (PBMCs), collected at new diagnosis, from a patient treated with antithyroid drugs.

CDR3 region: CSASDRGRFGELFF. The CDR3 DNA reads as TGCAGTGCTAGTGACAGGGGGCGGTTCGGGGAGCTGTTTTTT. This chain links TRBV20-1 with TRBJ2-2, with TRBD1 matching over 10 bases. The CDR3 spans 14 residues. CDR1 is DFQATT, CDR2 SNEGSKA, per germline (reference sequence). V shed 3 bases, J shed 7 bases, and the junction held 5 bases outside the gene matches.